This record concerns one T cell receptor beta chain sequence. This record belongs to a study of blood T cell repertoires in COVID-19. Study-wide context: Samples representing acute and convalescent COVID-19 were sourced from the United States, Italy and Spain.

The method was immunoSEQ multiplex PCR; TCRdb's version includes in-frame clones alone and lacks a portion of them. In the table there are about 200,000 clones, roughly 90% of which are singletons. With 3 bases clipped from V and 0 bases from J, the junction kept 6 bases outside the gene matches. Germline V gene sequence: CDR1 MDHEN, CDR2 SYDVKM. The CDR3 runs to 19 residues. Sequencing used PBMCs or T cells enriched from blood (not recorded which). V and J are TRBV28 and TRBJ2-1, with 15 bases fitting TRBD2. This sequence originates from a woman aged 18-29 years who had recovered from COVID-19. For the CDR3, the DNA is TGTGCCAGCAGTTTGTTATTGGGACTAGCGGGGGGCTCCTACAATGAGCAGTTCTTC. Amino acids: CASSLLLGLAGGSYNEQFF.